The 28 T cell receptor beta chains in this list originate from one sample, sequenced in a study of shared clonotypes between healthy human individuals. Clones were read by immunoSEQ multiplex PCR, and TCRdb kept only the in-frame ones, dropping some. The sample records some 510,000 clones, approximately 85% being singletons. The material sequenced was PBMCs. The receptors stem from a middle-aged woman in good health. Some clones in this sample may be carry-over from other donors' samples.

The chain uses TRBV30 and TRBJ2-7; no definite D call. V lost 0 bases to trimming and J lost 4 bases, with 7 bases between them. CDR3 length: 12 amino acids. The germline CDR1 and CDR2 sequences are GTSNPN and SVGIG (reference sequence). In nucleotides, the CDR3 is TGTGCCTGGAGTGTACGGCCTTACGAGCAGTACTTC. It codes for CAWSVRPYEQYF.

This clone was seen only once. The chain joins TRBV2 to TRBJ1-4; D might be TRBD1 (6 bases). V was trimmed by 2 bases and J by 8 bases, leaving 15 bases between them. CDR1 and CDR2 from the germline V gene are SNHLY and FYNNEI. The length of the CDR3 is 15 residues. This chain's CDR3 is CASSETGRGGEKLFF. DNA for the CDR3: TGTGCCAGCAGTGAAACCGGGAGGGGGGGAGAAAAACTGTTTTTT.

At least ten counts were recorded for this clone. Other nucleotide sequences from this sample produce the same CDR3. The V call is TRBV5-1, the J call TRBJ2-1; 10 bases fit TRBD1. Germline CDR1 and CDR2: SGHRS and YFSETQ. The CDR3 is made up of 15 amino acids. Unmatched junction bases numbered 3, after V lost 4 bases and J lost 2 bases. CDR3 DNA: TGCGCCAGCAGCCCGGGACAGGGGACCTACAATGAGCAGTTCTTC. Its protein product is CASSPGQGTYNEQFF.

The chain carries TRBV5-1 and TRBJ2-2; 7 bases align to TRBD2. The J segment lost 6 bases and the V segment lost 1 base, leaving 6 bases of the junction unmatched. The CDR3 contains 15 residues. The germline V gene encodes CDR1 SGHRS and CDR2 YFSETQ. CDR3 sequence: CASSLSSGGAGELFF. CDR3 in DNA: TGCGCCAGCAGCTTGTCTAGCGGTGGGGCCGGGGAGCTGTTTTTT.

V gene TRBV7-9 combines with J gene TRBJ1-1; 7 bases map to TRBD1. CDR1 and CDR2 (germline): SEHNR, FQNEAQ (reference sequence). The CDR3 covers 13 residues. Losses at the gene ends were 5 bases for V and 1 base for J; bases not matched to a gene: 1. This chain's CDR3 is CASSGQANTEAFF. The CDR3 DNA reads TGTGCCAGCAGCGGACAGGCGAACACTGAAGCTTTCTTT.

This clone was seen just once. V gene TRBV25-1 combines with J gene TRBJ2-3, with D perhaps TRBD2 (5 bases). Germline loops: CDR1 MGHDK, CDR2 SYGVNS. CDR3 length: 14 residues. V lost 8 bases and J 0 bases, leaving 12 bases between the germline ends. CDR3: CASAAGSSTDTQYF. CDR3 nucleotide sequence: TGTGCCAGCGCCGCGGGTTCGAGCACAGATACGCAGTATTTT.

This chain joins TRBV7-2 and TRBJ1-1; perhaps TRBD1 as D (5 bases). Trimming removed 6 bases from V and 1 base from J, with 9 bases in between. This CDR3 comprises 13 residues. Per germline, CDR1 SGHTA and CDR2 FQGNSA. CDR3 in DNA: TGTGCCAGCAGGGTTGGGGGGAACACTGAAGCTTTCTTT. This gives the protein CASRVGGNTEAFF. Based on the CDR3 plus reference TRBV7-2 and TRBJ1-1, the full variable domain is GAGVSQSPSNKVTEKGKDVELRCDPISGHTALYWYRQSLGQGLEFLIYFQGNSAPDKSGLPSDRFSAERTGGSVSTLTIQRTQQEDSAVYLCASRVGGNTEAFFGQGTRLTVV.

This rearrangement joins TRBV5-1 to TRBJ2-1; the D gene could be TRBD1 or TRBD2 (5 bases each). This CDR3 has 16 amino acids. V dropped 2 bases and J dropped 0 bases, with 12 bases sitting between them. The germline gives CDR1 SGHRS, CDR2 YFSETQ. CDR3 nucleotide sequence: TGCGCCAGCAGCTTTCGGGCAGGGAGCTCCTACAATGAGCAGTTCTTC. Translating it yields CASSFRAGSSYNEQFF.

This rearrangement joins TRBV30 to TRBJ1-5; D is ambiguous. Trimming took 0 bases from V and 9 from J, leaving 15 bases between them. Germline assignment: CDR1 GTSNPN and CDR2 SVGIG (reference sequence). This CDR3 has 14 residues. The CDR3 protein is CAWSVSQVVGPQHF. CDR3 in DNA: TGTGCCTGGAGTGTATCGCAGGTGGTGGGGCCCCAGCATTTT.

Points on this clone: At one end, the junction sequence differs from germline, possibly due to a read error. This sequence joins TRBV7-7 and TRBJ2-3; 8 bases line up with TRBD2. Germline values: CDR1 SSHAT, CDR2 FNYEAQ (reference sequence). The CDR3 length is 15 residues. The CDR3 bases are TGTGCTAGCAGCCCACTAGCGGCCAGCACAGATACGCAGTATTTT. Translated: CASSPLAASTDTQYF.

The chain links TRBV2 to TRBJ2-7; weak D call: TRBD1 (6 bases). Trimming took off 5 bases at V and 7 bases at J, with 12 bases between the two ends. The CDR3 length is 12 residues. Germline values: CDR1 SNHLY, CDR2 FYNNEI. CDR3 sequence: CASSQYQGEQYF. Here the CDR3 DNA reads TGTGCCAGCAGTCAGTACCAGGGGGAGCAGTACTTC.

Of note for this clone: The same CDR3 is also encoded by other DNA sequences in this sample. This rearrangement joins TRBV2 to TRBJ2-7; 11 bases are a match to TRBD2. Germline V CDR1 and CDR2: SNHLY, FYNNEI. The CDR3 spans 15 residues. V was pared by 5 bases and J by 4 bases, with 7 bases of the junction left unmatched. The CDR3 DNA is TGTGCCAGCAGTCGTCTAGCGGGGGGATCTTACGAGCAGTACTTC. This encodes CASSRLAGGSYEQYF.

This clone was observed many times. V gene TRBV18 combines with J gene TRBJ1-1, with D unclear. The CDR3 spans 15 residues. Trimming left V 1 base short and J 0 bases short, with 9 bases between. CDR1 and CDR2 (germline): KGHSH, LQKENI. This CDR3 is CASSPLGDLNTEAFF. The CDR3 DNA sequence: TGTGCCAGCTCACCACTTGGGGATCTGAACACTGAAGCTTTCTTT.

Written as DNA, the CDR3 is TGTGCCACCAGCAGACGGGACAGATATAACACCGGGGAGCTGTTTTTT. The encoded protein is CATSRRDRYNTGELFF. The chain combines TRBV15 with TRBJ2-2, with 7 bases fitting TRBD1. The CDR3 sequence is 16 residues long. After removal of 2 bases from V and 2 bases from J, the junction contained 5 bases not matched to a gene. The germline CDR1 and CDR2 sequences are LNHNV and YYDKDF (reference sequence).

The chain carries TRBV9 and TRBJ1-6; TRBD1 agrees at 7 bases. There are 14 residues in the CDR3. Germline trimming cut 5 bases from V and 9 bases from J; bases unmatched to any gene: 8. Germline loops: CDR1 SGDLS, CDR2 YYNGEE. CDR3: CASSAGTVSSPLHF. CDR3 nucleotides: TGTGCCAGCAGTGCCGGGACAGTTTCTTCACCCCTCCACTTT.

This clone was seen a single time. V is TRBV6-4 and J is TRBJ2-1, with a tentative D call TRBD2 (7 bases). From germline, CDR1 is MRHNA and CDR2 SNTAGT. The CDR3 covers 16 residues. V gave up 2 bases and J gave up 2 bases, with 13 bases separating them. Here the CDR3 reads CASSDLGGRAYNEQFF. CDR3 coding DNA: TGTGCCAGCAGTGACCTGGGGGGGCGCGCCTACAATGAGCAGTTCTTC.

This chain links TRBV27 with TRBJ2-5, with D possibly matching TRBD2 (7 bases). The DNA matches TRBJ2-7 better at its end, which makes the J call doubtful. Germline CDR1 MNHEY, CDR2 SMNVEV (reference sequence). The CDR3 loop spans 14 amino acids. CDR3 residues: CASSSGGASYEQYF. CDR3 DNA: TGTGCCAGCAGTTCGGGGGGCGCATCCTACGAGCAGTACTTC.

The chain uses TRBV9 and TRBJ2-2, with 9 bases aligning to TRBD1. The V gene's germline CDR1 is SGDLS and CDR2 YYNGEE. Trimming took 6 bases from V and 8 from J; bases not matched to a gene: 14. This CDR3 spans 16 amino acids. The CDR3 region is CASTLGTGSTSGELFF. As DNA, the CDR3 is TGTGCCAGCACCCTTGGGACAGGGTCCACAAGTGGGGAGCTGTTTTTT.

The V and J genes are TRBV7-2 and TRBJ2-5, with D possibly being TRBD2 (6 bases). The CDR3 has 12 amino acids. Per the germline V gene, CDR1 is SGHTA and CDR2 is FQGNSA. V was shortened by 0 bases and J by 12 bases, with 11 bases between the two germline ends. This CDR3 reads CASSLAPRGKYF. The CDR3 DNA is TGTGCCAGCAGCTTAGCCCCGCGGGGAAAGTACTTC.

The rearrangement links TRBV18 to TRBJ2-1; 7 bases map to TRBD1. The V and J ends lost 1 base and 3 bases, in that order; junction bases with no gene match: 6. In germline, CDR1 is KGHSH, CDR2 LQKENI. This CDR3 is 16 amino acids long. The CDR3 nucleotides are TGTGCCAGCTCACCACTAACAGGGGACCTCTACAATGAGCAGTTCTTC. Amino acid sequence: CASSPLTGDLYNEQFF.

In regard to this clone: A far bigger clonotype differs at one base, so this is likely a read error. The V gene is TRBV30, the J gene TRBJ2-1, with D unclear. Per the germline V gene, CDR1 is GTSNPN and CDR2 is SVGIG (reference sequence). V dropped 5 bases and J dropped 6 bases, with 14 bases sitting between them. The CDR3 extends over 13 amino acids. This chain's CDR3 is CAWSAGPLNEQFF. The CDR3 region has the DNA TGTGCCTGGTCCGCCGGTCCGCTCAATGAGCAGTTCTTC.

The chain uses TRBV2 and TRBJ2-3; 10 bases align to TRBD2. Germline lookup yields CDR1 SNHLY and CDR2 FYNNEI. The CDR3 contains 15 residues. The ends lost 6 bases at V and 2 bases at J; junction bases unmatched: 5. CDR3 nucleotide sequence: TGTGCCAGCAGAACAGCGGGAGGGTCCACAGATACGCAGTATTTT. Translation: CASRTAGGSTDTQYF.

V usage is TRBV15 and J usage is TRBJ2-7; no clear D. Germline V gene sequence: CDR1 LNHNV, CDR2 YYDKDF (reference sequence). The CDR3 totals 15 residues. Trimming removed 0 bases at V and 3 bases at J, with 12 bases between. Written as DNA, the CDR3 is TGTGCCACCAGCAGAGATCTGACGTACAACTACGAGCAGTACTTC. It translates to CATSRDLTYNYEQYF.

The chain has TRBV9 and TRBJ2-1, with D possibly TRBD1 on 6 matching bases. Trimming took 4 bases from V and 8 from J, leaving 19 bases between them. In germline, CDR1 is SGDLS, CDR2 YYNGEE. The CDR3 sequence is 15 residues long. The CDR3 sequence is CASSPDVRGIDEQFF. CDR3 in DNA: TGTGCCAGCAGCCCGGACGTTAGGGGGATTGATGAGCAGTTCTTC.

CDR3 nucleotides: TGTGCCATCAGCGAGCTAATCCGGGGAGGCGAGCAGTACTTC. This encodes CAISELIRGGEQYF. V and J are TRBV10-3 and TRBJ2-7; a possible D gene is TRBD2 (6 bases). Germline V gene lookup returns CDR1 ENHRY and CDR2 SYGVKD. Trimming cost V 6 bases and J 6 bases, with 18 bases left between them. CDR3 length: 14 amino acids.

This clone was seen once. This CDR3 is also generated by other DNA sequences in the sample. The V and J genes are TRBV19 and TRBJ2-1; no definite D call. The V gene's germline CDR1 is LNHDA and CDR2 SQIVND (reference sequence). The CDR3 is made up of 12 amino acids. The V and J ends lost 1 base and 7 bases respectively, with 5 bases between them. This CDR3 is CASSIVANEQFF. As DNA, the CDR3 is TGTGCCAGTAGTATAGTTGCGAATGAGCAGTTCTTC. The entire variable domain, with the rest obtained from reference TRBV19 and TRBJ2-1, is as follows: DGGITQSPKYLFRKEGQNVTLSCEQNLNHDAMYWYRQDPGQGLRLIYYSQIVNDFQKGDIAEGYSVSREKKESFPLTVTSAQKNPTAFYLCASSIVANEQFFGPGTRLTVL.

The chain is built from TRBV7-6 and TRBJ2-1, with TRBD2 matching 11 bases. This CDR3 is built from 15 residues. Germline lookup yields CDR1 SGHVS and CDR2 FNYEAQ. V lost 3 bases and J lost 6; bases outside the gene matches: 4. The CDR3: CASSLGTSGFNEQFF. CDR3 nucleotide sequence: TGTGCCAGCAGCTTGGGGACTAGCGGATTCAATGAGCAGTTCTTC.

CDR3 nucleotide sequence: TGTGCCAGCAGCTTAACCAGGGGGCTCACAGATACGCAGTATTTT. This encodes CASSLTRGLTDTQYF. The gene calls are TRBV11-3 and TRBJ2-3, with 8 bases aligning to TRBD1. Germline V gene data show CDR1 as SGHNT and CDR2 as YENEEA. J lost 2 bases, V lost 2 bases, and 3 bases had no gene match. The CDR3 contains 15 residues.